This TCR beta chain is drawn from a study of response to subunit inactivated influenza vaccine (dated by TCRdb to about 2018). The study in broad terms: To follow how T cells responded to a trivalent subunit inactivated influenza vaccine, the researchers relied on deep quantitative profiling of the T cell receptor repertoire. Overall study outcomes, separate from this receptor: It was suggested by the authors that each seasonal influenza vaccination may recruit only a limited number of new T cells.

This clonotype has just a few counts. This receptor's antigen is unknown. It has no much larger one-base neighbor in the sample; base qualities were not kept. The CDR3, from cysteine to phenylalanine, totals 14 residues. CDR3 DNA only is kept here, 42 bases in frame from base 1. V is cut by 4 bases and J by 4 bases, and the space between the germline ends is 15 bases. CDR1 and CDR2 are read off the germline V gene as SGHRS and YFSETQ. Libraries were built with RT-PCR. The sequencer was an Illumina HiSeq 2500. The public sequencing data were trimmed at Q25 with fastp and processed into clonotypes with MiXCR by TCRdb, which kept only in-frame beta chains. Each CDR3 protein gets just one entry, which takes the most common genes and DNA from the rows behind it. Counted in this sample were hundreds of thousands of distinct CDR3 sequences; around 11% of them appeared once. Of the sample, about 11% falls within the top ten clones.

A further study also used this sample, focusing on T cells expressing NK-cell markers. As that second paper reports: TCR beta cDNA libraries were made by 5'RACE template switching that added a universal primer site and unique molecular identifiers. TCR beta-chain repertoires were profiled in sorted CD3+CD56+NKG2C+, CD3+CD56+NKG2C- and CD3+CD56-NKG2C+ T-cell subsets from several donors. Among the eight sequenced donors, only one was HCMV-seronegative, while the other seven were HCMV-seropositive. To restrict sorting to alphabetaTCR-expressing T cells, an anti-gammadeltaTCR antibody was added in several experiments. In over five donors, the dominant CD3+CD56+NKG2C+ clonotypes were found to rank among the top 10 CD8+ clonotypes and to make up about 1.0-7.5% of CD8+ T cells. Those dominant clonotypes were again the most abundant among CD3+CD56-NKG2C+ cells in a handful of donors, at about 25-60.1%. Whether the expanded NKG2C-expressing T cell clones were specific for HCMV antigens remained unclear. All eight donors whose samples were sequenced were randomly selected healthy volunteers, three of them men and five women. To determine HCMV serostatus, a commercial ELISA kit was used to detect HCMV-specific IgG in serum. Ficoll density gradient centrifugation was used to isolate peripheral blood mononuclear cells from blood. For a handful of donors, bulk peripheral blood T-cell repertoires were additionally sequenced from unsorted PBMC. cDNA synthesis was primed from the TCR beta constant segment and was followed by two successive PCR amplification steps. The libraries were sequenced on Illumina HiSeq 2000/2500, MiSeq or NextSeq, producing 2 x 150 bp reads. MIGEC handled demultiplexing of the reads and grouping by UMI, while MiTCR was used to assemble and quantify clonotypes. To exclude erroneous sequences, any TCR cDNA sequence not supported by at least two reads was discarded. Downstream repertoire analysis used the tcR package, and clonotypes were matched across fractions by CDR3 nucleotide sequence plus V segment. VDJmatch was used to annotate antigen specificity against VDJdb, with one amino acid substitution in CDR3 permitted.

The sequencing used PBMCs from blood, collected on the day of vaccination. This TCR was recovered from a man over 45 who received an inactivated influenza vaccine. Donor details come from another sample of the same person, matched by shared clones. Recombination joined TRBV5-1 with TRBJ2-7; the D gene remains uncertain. CDR3 reads: CASSNSPRAYEQYF. The bases are TGCGCCAGCAGCAACAGCCCGCGTGCTTACGAGCAGTACTTC.